This T cell receptor beta chain was profiled in a study of cytomegalovirus exposure and HLA in healthy donors. This CDR3 spans 13 amino acids. Germline V gene lookup returns CDR1 SNHLY and CDR2 FYNNEI. V was shortened by 3 bases and J by 9 bases, with 9 bases between the two germline ends. The PCR employed 60 Vbeta primers together with 13 Jbeta primers. This table comes from immunoSEQ multiplex PCR, and its TCRdb copy is limited to in-frame clones, with some not included. The profile covers over 150,000 clones, with approximately 74% appearing a single time and approximately 2.3% taken by the ten largest. The donors gave bone marrow, and they were healthy.

Specimen: PBMCs. This TCR was recovered from a man under 40 in good health and CMV-seronegative. The genes are TRBV2 and TRBJ1-6; D ambiguous. As DNA, the CDR3 is TGTGCCAGCAGTGACAGTATCTCTTCACCCCTCCACTTT. As protein: CASSDSISSPLHF.